A single sample gave rise to the 5 T cell receptor beta chains below, sequenced in a study of T cells and Merkel cell carcinoma outcomes. Sequenced by immunoSEQ multiplex PCR; TCRdb stores in-frame clones only, minus some. The sample lists about 15,000 clones, about nine tenths occurring once. The sequencing input was tumor tissue from Merkel cell carcinoma. These receptor sequences come from a human donor with Merkel cell carcinoma.

The J gene is TRBJ1-5, the V gene TRBV9, with D uncertain. Germline V gene sequence: CDR1 SGDLS, CDR2 YYNGEE. V lost 0 bases, J lost 0 bases, and 7 bases lay in between. The CDR3 has 15 amino acids. The CDR3 reads CASSVAGNSNQPQHF. The CDR3 nucleotides are TGTGCCAGCAGCGTAGCAGGTAATAGCAATCAGCCCCAGCATTTT.

V and J are TRBV5-1 and TRBJ1-1; D gene uncertain. The CDR3 spans 13 residues. The germline gives CDR1 SGHRS, CDR2 YFSETQ. V was trimmed by 0 bases and J by 2 bases, leaving 5 bases between them. CDR3 DNA sequence: TGCGCCAGCAGCTTGGGGATAAACACTGAAGCTTTCTTT. Its protein product is CASSLGINTEAFF.

This chain connects TRBV23-1 to TRBJ1-2, with D perhaps TRBD1 (6 bases). TRBV23-1 carries the ORF label, with uncertain function. The CDR3 length is 13 residues. V lost 10 bases and J 7 bases, leaving 19 bases between the germline ends. The chain's CDR3 is CATTTGRGCGYTF. As DNA, the CDR3 is TGCGCCACCACAACAGGGAGAGGATGTGGCTACACCTTC.

V usage is TRBV5-4 and J usage is TRBJ2-3; D may be TRBD1 (6 bases). The CDR3 has 15 amino acids. Trimming took off 4 bases at V and 4 bases at J, with 16 bases between the two ends. Per germline, CDR1 SGHNT and CDR2 YYREEE (reference sequence). This chain's CDR3 is CASSQAQGSPDTQYF. CDR3 DNA sequence: TGTGCCAGCAGCCAAGCACAGGGATCTCCAGATACGCAGTATTTT. Complete variable domain (other parts from reference TRBV5-4 and TRBJ2-3): ETGVTQSPTHLIKTRGQQVTLRCSSQSGHNTVSWYQQALGQGPQFIFQYYREEENGRGNFPPRFSGLQFPNYSSELNVNALELDDSALYLCASSQAQGSPDTQYFGPGTRLTVL.

The rearrangement links TRBV20-1 to TRBJ1-1; D is ambiguous. The germline gives CDR1 DFQATT, CDR2 SNEGSKA (reference sequence). V lost 5 bases and J lost 3, with 7 bases in between. This CDR3 has 11 amino acids. The CDR3 loop is CSAQQHTEAFF. The CDR3 bases are TGCAGTGCTCAACAGCACACTGAAGCTTTCTTT.